What follows is one T cell receptor (beta chain) and its context. Sequencing was performed with immunoSEQ multiplex PCR; in TCRdb, only in-frame clones are kept and a portion is missing. The sample lists 120,000 to 150,000 clones, roughly 90% occurring once. Losses at the gene ends were 5 bases for V and 3 bases for J; bases not matched to a gene: 8. The CDR3 totals 15 residues. Germline CDR1 is GTSNPN and CDR2 is SVGIG (reference sequence). The data were taken from a study of blood T cell repertoires in COVID-19. Sequenced input: peripheral blood. This clonotype was obtained from a human donor with COVID-19, enrolled during active disease. The donor label of this sample is uncertain. The V call is TRBV30, the J call TRBJ2-2; 8 positions match TRBD1. The CDR3 DNA follows: TGTGCCTGGTCCAGAAGGGACAGGTACACCGGGGAGCTGTTTTTT. It translates to CAWSRRDRYTGELFF.